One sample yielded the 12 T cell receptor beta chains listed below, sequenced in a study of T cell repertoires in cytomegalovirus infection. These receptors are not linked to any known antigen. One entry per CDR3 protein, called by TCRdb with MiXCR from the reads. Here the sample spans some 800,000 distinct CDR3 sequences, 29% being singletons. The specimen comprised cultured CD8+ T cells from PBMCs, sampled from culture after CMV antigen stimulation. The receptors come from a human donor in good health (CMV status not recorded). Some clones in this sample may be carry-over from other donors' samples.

CDR3 region: CASSHAGTENTEAFF. For the CDR3, the DNA is TGCGCCAGCAGCCACGCCGGGACAGAGAACACTGAAGCTTTCTTT. The chain joins TRBV4-3 to TRBJ1-1, with 7 nucleotides matching TRBD1. This CDR3 region has 15 residues. V was clipped by 3 bases and J by 1 base; unmatched bases: 5. Germline CDR1 and CDR2: LGHNA and YSLEER.

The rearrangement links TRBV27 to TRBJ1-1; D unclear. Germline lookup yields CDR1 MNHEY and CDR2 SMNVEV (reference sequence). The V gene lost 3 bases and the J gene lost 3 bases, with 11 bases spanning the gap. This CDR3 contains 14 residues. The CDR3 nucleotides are TGTGCCAGCAGTTTTCTGGGCGAGGACACTGAAGCTTTCTTT. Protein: CASSFLGEDTEAFF.

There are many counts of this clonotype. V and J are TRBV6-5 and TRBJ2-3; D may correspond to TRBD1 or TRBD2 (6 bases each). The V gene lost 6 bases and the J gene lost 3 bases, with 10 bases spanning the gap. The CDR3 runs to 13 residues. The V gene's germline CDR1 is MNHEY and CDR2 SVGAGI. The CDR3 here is CASSKGGTDTQYF. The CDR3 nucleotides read TGTGCCAGCAGCAAGGGGGGTACAGATACGCAGTATTTT.

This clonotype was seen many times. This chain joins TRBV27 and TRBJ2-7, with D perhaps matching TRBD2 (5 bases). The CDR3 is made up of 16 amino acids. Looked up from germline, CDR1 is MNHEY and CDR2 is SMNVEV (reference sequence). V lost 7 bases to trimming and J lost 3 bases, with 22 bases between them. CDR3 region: CASTPPRLFPSYEQYV. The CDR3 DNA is TGTGCCAGCACTCCTCCGAGACTATTTCCGAGCTACGAGCAGTACGTC.

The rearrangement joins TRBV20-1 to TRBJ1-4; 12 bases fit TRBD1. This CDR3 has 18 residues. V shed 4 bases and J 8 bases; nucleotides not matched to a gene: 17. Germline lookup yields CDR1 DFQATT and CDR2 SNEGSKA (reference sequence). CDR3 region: CSAIPIRDRGRVGEKLFF. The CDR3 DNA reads TGCAGTGCTATCCCAATCCGGGACAGGGGGCGTGTAGGAGAAAAACTGTTTTTT.

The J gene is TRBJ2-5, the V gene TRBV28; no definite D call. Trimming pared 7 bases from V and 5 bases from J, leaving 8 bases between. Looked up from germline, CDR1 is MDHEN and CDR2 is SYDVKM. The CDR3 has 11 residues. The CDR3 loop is CASTQEETQYF. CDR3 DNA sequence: TGTGCCAGCACCCAGGAGGAGACCCAGTACTTC.

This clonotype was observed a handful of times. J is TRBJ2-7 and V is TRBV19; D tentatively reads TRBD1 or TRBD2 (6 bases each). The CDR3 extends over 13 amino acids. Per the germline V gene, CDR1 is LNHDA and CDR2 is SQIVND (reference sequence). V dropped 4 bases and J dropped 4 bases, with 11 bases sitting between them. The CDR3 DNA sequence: TGTGCCAGTAGTACGGGGGCGAGGTACGAGCAGTACTTC. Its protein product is CASSTGARYEQYF.

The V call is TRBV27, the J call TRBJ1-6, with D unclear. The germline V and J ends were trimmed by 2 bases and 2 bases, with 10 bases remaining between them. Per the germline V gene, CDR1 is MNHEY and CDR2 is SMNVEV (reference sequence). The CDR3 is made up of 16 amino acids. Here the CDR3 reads CASSLVGVPYNSPLHF. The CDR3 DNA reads TGTGCCAGCAGTTTAGTGGGAGTCCCCTATAATTCACCCCTCCACTTT.

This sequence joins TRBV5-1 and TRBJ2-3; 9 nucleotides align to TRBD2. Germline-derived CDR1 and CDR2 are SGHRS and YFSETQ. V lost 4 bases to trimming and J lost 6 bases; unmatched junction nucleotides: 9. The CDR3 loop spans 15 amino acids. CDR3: CASSPEAGGQDTQYF. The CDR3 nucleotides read TGCGCCAGCAGCCCGGAAGCGGGGGGACAGGATACGCAGTATTTT.

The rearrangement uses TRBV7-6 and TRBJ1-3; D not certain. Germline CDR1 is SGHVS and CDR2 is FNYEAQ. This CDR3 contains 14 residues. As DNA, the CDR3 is TGTGCGGCACCGGGTGGTCAAAAGGGAAACACCATATATTTT. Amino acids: CAAPGGQKGNTIYF.

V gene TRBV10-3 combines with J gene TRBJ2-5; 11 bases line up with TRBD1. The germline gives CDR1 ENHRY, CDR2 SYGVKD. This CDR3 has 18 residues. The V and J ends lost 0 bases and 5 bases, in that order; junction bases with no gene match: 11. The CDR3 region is CAISESLGQGASGETQYF. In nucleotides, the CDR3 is TGTGCCATCAGTGAGTCGCTCGGACAGGGGGCAAGTGGGGAGACCCAGTACTTC.

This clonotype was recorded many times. CDR3 residues: CASSLGQDSYEQYF. In nucleotides, the CDR3 is TGTGCCAGCAGCCTCGGACAGGACTCCTACGAGCAGTACTTC. The V and J genes are TRBV7-6 and TRBJ2-7, with TRBD1 matching 7 bases. The V gene end was trimmed by 5 bases and the J gene end by 0 bases; junction bases not matched to a gene: 4. CDR1 and CDR2 (germline): SGHVS, FNYEAQ. This CDR3 region has 14 residues.